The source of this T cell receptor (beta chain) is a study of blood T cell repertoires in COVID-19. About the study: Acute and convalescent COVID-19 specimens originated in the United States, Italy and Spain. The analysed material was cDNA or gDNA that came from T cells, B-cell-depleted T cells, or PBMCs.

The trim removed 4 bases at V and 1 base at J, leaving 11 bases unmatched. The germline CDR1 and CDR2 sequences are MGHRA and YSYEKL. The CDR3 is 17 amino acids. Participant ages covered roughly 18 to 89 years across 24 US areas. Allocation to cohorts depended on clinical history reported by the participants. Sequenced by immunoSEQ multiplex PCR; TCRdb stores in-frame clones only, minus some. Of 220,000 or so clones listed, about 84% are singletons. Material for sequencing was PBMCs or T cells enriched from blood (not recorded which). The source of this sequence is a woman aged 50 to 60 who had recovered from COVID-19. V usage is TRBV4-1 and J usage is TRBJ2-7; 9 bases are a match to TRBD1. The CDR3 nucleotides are TGCGCCAGCAGCCCCGATTTTTCCGGGACAGGGTCCTACGAGCAGTACTTC. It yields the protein CASSPDFSGTGSYEQYF.